These 21 T cell receptor beta chains came from one sample sequenced in a study of quantifying T cell responses using KT2 cells. Whole-study context: RNA was reverse transcribed with TCR alpha and beta constant-region primers.

Each cDNA got a UMI-containing oligo ligated at its 3' end. An equimolar mix of RC1.1 and RC1.2 primed the beta chain across TRBC1 and TRBC2. TCRdb itself ran the UMI-ligation and nested PCR reads through MiXCR, one entry per CDR3 protein. The table lists about 32,000 distinct CDR3 sequences, about 7.1% of them singletons. Sequencing was done on a sample of PBMCs spiked with cells of the T cell clone KT2. The receptors were sampled from a human donor.

This clonotype has only a few counts. The gene calls are TRBV29-1 and TRBJ2-7; 7 bases are a match to TRBD2. The ends lost 4 bases at V and 6 bases at J; junction bases unmatched: 9. Looked up from germline, CDR1 is SQVTM and CDR2 is ANQGSEA. CDR3 length: 13 amino acids. CDR3 residues: CSVALRESGEQYF. Written as DNA, the CDR3 is TGCAGCGTTGCCTTGCGGGAGAGTGGCGAGCAGTACTTC.

This clonotype occurred many times. The chain has TRBV7-8 and TRBJ1-3; 8 positions match TRBD1. There are 18 residues in the CDR3. J lost 0 bases, V lost 7 bases, and 14 bases had no gene match. Germline CDR1 and CDR2: SGHVS and FQNEAQ. The CDR3 spells CASTPVPGQALSGNTIYF. The CDR3 region has the DNA TGTGCCAGCACCCCGGTTCCGGGACAGGCCCTCTCTGGAAACACCATATATTTT.

This clonotype was observed at least ten times. The J gene is TRBJ1-1, the V gene TRBV6-5, with D tentatively TRBD1 (6 bases). V lost 4 bases and J 1 base, leaving 7 bases between the germline ends. The CDR3 covers 13 residues. CDR1 is MNHEY, CDR2 SVGAGI, per germline. CDR3 coding DNA: TGTGCCAGCAGTTGGGACAAGAACACTGAAGCTTTCTTT. Encoded protein: CASSWDKNTEAFF.

This clonotype was seen ten or more times. The chain links TRBV20-1 to TRBJ2-7; D uncertain. The CDR3 loop spans 16 amino acids. Looked up from germline, CDR1 is DFQATT and CDR2 is SNEGSKA (reference sequence). Trimming removed 0 bases from V and 2 bases from J, with 17 bases in between. The CDR3 loop is CSARDSAVPLTYEQYF. DNA for the CDR3: TGCAGTGCTAGAGATTCGGCGGTTCCCTTAACCTACGAGCAGTACTTC.

This rearrangement joins TRBV2 to TRBJ2-7; D gene unclear. Germline V lookup: CDR1 SNHLY, CDR2 FYNNEI. The V gene lost 2 bases and the J gene lost 1 base, with 9 bases spanning the gap. This CDR3 spans 14 amino acids. CDR3 nucleotides: TGTGCCAGCAGTGAAACGGTGCCTTCCTACGAGCAGTACTTC. Translation: CASSETVPSYEQYF.

This chain uses TRBV5-1 with TRBJ2-4; 8 nucleotides agree with TRBD1. V lost 1 base to trimming and J lost 7 bases; unmatched junction nucleotides: 7. There are 15 residues in the CDR3. Per the germline V gene, CDR1 is SGHRS and CDR2 is YFSETQ. The DNA of the CDR3 is TGCGCCAGCAGCTTGTCAGCAGACAGGGGCAACATTCAGTACTTC. It codes for CASSLSADRGNIQYF.

There are many counts of this clonotype. This chain links TRBV20-1 with TRBJ2-2, with D possibly matching TRBD2 (6 bases). Germline CDR1 and CDR2: DFQATT and SNEGSKA (reference sequence). Trimming pared 0 bases from V and 9 bases from J, leaving 17 bases between. The CDR3 is 15 amino acids. The DNA of the CDR3 is TGCAGTGCTAGAGATCCCCTTAGTCGGGAGAGGGAGCTGTTTTTT. This sequence encodes CSARDPLSRERELFF.

This clonotype showed up many times. This chain joins TRBV20-1 and TRBJ2-7; unclear D gene. Between the trimmed V and J ends, which lost 6 bases and 3 bases, there was a span of 15 bases. Germline CDR1 DFQATT, CDR2 SNEGSKA (reference sequence). The CDR3 contains 13 residues. The DNA of the CDR3 is TGCAGTGCCATCCCCTTATTGGGCTACGAGCAGTACTTC. It translates to CSAIPLLGYEQYF.

This clonotype was seen a few times. This rearrangement joins TRBV9 to TRBJ2-4; TRBD2 agrees at 11 bases. Germline lookup yields CDR1 SGDLS and CDR2 YYNGEE. This CDR3 has 18 amino acids. V gave up 3 bases and J gave up 6 bases; unmatched junction bases: 14. This CDR3 reads CASSAGAASGGSLNIQYF. In DNA form, the CDR3 reads TGTGCCAGCAGCGCTGGTGCGGCTAGCGGGGGGTCTTTAAACATTCAGTACTTC.

The chain links TRBV7-2 to TRBJ1-2; unclear D gene. The CDR3 extends over 11 amino acids. Trimming cost V 3 bases and J 3 bases, with 2 bases left between them. The germline gives CDR1 SGHTA, CDR2 FQGNSA. The CDR3 spells CASSFYYGYTF. The DNA of the CDR3 is TGTGCCAGCAGCTTTTACTATGGCTACACCTTC.

The chain has TRBV5-6 and TRBJ1-1; D is unclear. The germline V gene has CDR1 SGHDT and CDR2 YYEEEE. Deletions cut 0 bases from V and 5 bases from J, with 17 bases between. CDR3 length: 16 amino acids. CDR3 residues: CASSLGAIGYQTEAFF. The CDR3 DNA reads as TGTGCCAGCAGCTTGGGGGCTATAGGGTATCAGACTGAAGCTTTCTTT.

This clonotype appeared a few times. The rearrangement joins TRBV2 to TRBJ1-5, with unresolved D. Trimming removed 2 bases at V and 0 bases at J, with 14 bases between. The CDR3 is made up of 17 amino acids. Germline V gene data show CDR1 as SNHLY and CDR2 as FYNNEI. The CDR3 is CASSEKGPPYSNQPQHF. CDR3 in DNA: TGTGCCAGCAGTGAAAAAGGACCCCCTTATAGCAATCAGCCCCAGCATTTT.

The table lists this clonotype with many counts. The genes are TRBV6-5 and TRBJ1-6; D unresolved. V shed 2 bases and J shed 4 bases, with 9 bases lying between them. The germline CDR1 and CDR2 sequences are MNHEY and SVGAGI. CDR3 length equals 15 residues. As DNA, the CDR3 is TGTGCCAGCAGTTACACCGGCAGGTATAATTCACCCCTCCACTTT. The encoded protein is CASSYTGRYNSPLHF.

This clonotype has ten or more counts. The chain recombines TRBV4-3 with TRBJ1-4; D call uncertain. The CDR3 sequence is 16 residues long. The germline gives CDR1 LGHNA, CDR2 YSLEER. Trimming removed 3 bases from V and 7 bases from J, with 18 bases in between. In DNA form, the CDR3 reads TGCGCCAGCAGCCACTCCGGACTGAGTGAGGGTGAAAAACTGTTTTTT. Translation: CASSHSGLSEGEKLFF.

This clonotype was seen repeatedly, ten times or more. The chain is built from TRBV20-1 and TRBJ2-7; D perhaps matches TRBD2 (6 bases). Germline CDR1 and CDR2: DFQATT and SNEGSKA (reference sequence). V dropped 3 bases and J dropped 3 bases, with 9 bases sitting between them. The CDR3 has 12 amino acids. The CDR3 bases are TGCAGTGCTAGGTTGCGGGACTACGAGCAGTACTTC. It encodes CSARLRDYEQYF.

This clonotype was seen more than once but under ten times. The chain is built from TRBV4-2 and TRBJ2-2; 10 bases match TRBD2. Looked up from germline, CDR1 is LGHNA and CDR2 is YNFKEQ. This CDR3 region has 18 residues. The J segment lost 1 base and the V segment lost 3 bases, leaving 8 bases of the junction unmatched. The CDR3 sequence: CASSHGSSGSLNTGELFF. CDR3 coding DNA: TGTGCCAGCAGCCACGGGTCTAGCGGGAGTCTGAACACCGGGGAGCTGTTTTTT.

In its sample, this clonotype was seen many times. J is TRBJ2-3 and V is TRBV2, with a weak D call TRBD2 (6 bases). This CDR3 spans 12 amino acids. Trimming stripped 7 bases from V and 10 bases from J, with 15 bases between. Per the germline V gene, CDR1 is SNHLY and CDR2 is FYNNEI. As DNA, the CDR3 is TGTGCCAGCACCATCGGGGGAGGATCGCAGTATTTT. Its protein is CASTIGGGSQYF.

By share, this clonotype counts as medium-sized (0.01 to 0.1%). The V call is TRBV29-1, the J call TRBJ1-2; no firm D call. Germline V lookup: CDR1 SQVTM, CDR2 ANQGSEA. V lost 2 bases, J lost 5 bases, and 12 bases lay in between. The CDR3 loop spans 13 amino acids. Here the CDR3 reads CSVEHSGFYGYTF. The CDR3 nucleotides are TGCAGCGTTGAACATTCGGGGTTTTATGGCTACACCTTC.

This clonotype is deemed medium-sized. The chain recombines TRBV13 with TRBJ2-5; TRBD1 might be the D (6 bases). Germline V gives CDR1 PRHDT, CDR2 FYEKMQ (reference sequence). The length of the CDR3 is 17 residues. Trimming removed 5 bases from V and 5 bases from J, with 24 bases in between. CDR3 nucleotides: TGTGCCAGCAGCACTTATAGCTGGGGGCCCATTTGGGAGACCCAGTACTTC. Encoded protein: CASSTYSWGPIWETQYF.

This clonotype was seen many times. The chain recombines TRBV5-4 with TRBJ2-1; D not resolved. Trimming left V 4 bases short and J 7 bases short, with 18 bases between. Germline CDR1 is SGHNT and CDR2 is YYREEE (reference sequence). This CDR3 contains 15 residues. In nucleotides, the CDR3 is TGTGCCAGCAGCCTGGACCCTCATGGGCGGAATGAGCAGTTCTTC. Translating gives CASSLDPHGRNEQFF. Based on the CDR3 plus reference TRBV5-4 and TRBJ2-1, the full variable domain is ETGVTQSPTHLIKTRGQQVTLRCSSQSGHNTVSWYQQALGQGPQFIFQYYREEENGRGNFPPRFSGLQFPNYSSELNVNALELDDSALYLCASSLDPHGRNEQFFGPGTRLTVL.

This clonotype was seen at least ten times. This chain links TRBV4-1 with TRBJ2-1; 12 nucleotides align to TRBD1. Trimming cost V 0 bases and J 8 bases; bases outside gene matches: 8. Germline V gives CDR1 MGHRA, CDR2 YSYEKL. The CDR3 extends over 17 amino acids. CDR3 DNA sequence: TGCGCCAGCAGCCAAGAGGGGGGACAGGGGGCGCGACATGAGCAGTTCTTC. Residues: CASSQEGGQGARHEQFF.